A single sample gave rise to the 10 T cell receptor beta chains below, sequenced in a study of T-cell memory formation after mild COVID-19. TCRdb re-derived calls from the 5' RACE reads in MiXCR, one entry per CDR3 protein. This repertoire shows approximately 410,000 distinct CDR3 sequences, less than 25% found once; its top ten account for over 10%. Sequencing was carried out using PBMCs or a T cell subset sorted from them (not recorded which). The source is an adult woman who had mild COVID-19 (a few samples of this study predate the infection). Cell type and time point are not known.

This clonotype turned up a few times. The chain recombines TRBV7-9 with TRBJ2-3; no definite D call. The germline V gene encodes CDR1 SEHNR and CDR2 FQNEAQ (reference sequence). This CDR3 region has 11 residues. V lost 8 bases to trimming and J lost 7 bases, with 10 bases between them. The CDR3 protein is CASGIEYTQYF. DNA for the CDR3: TGTGCCAGCGGAATTGAGTATACGCAGTATTTT. The full variable domain, rest sourced from reference TRBV7-9 and TRBJ2-3, is DTGVSQNPRHKITKRGQNVTFRCDPISEHNRLYWYRQTLGQGPEFLTYFQNEAQLEKSRLLSDRFSAERPKGSFSTLEIQRTEQGDSAMYLCASGIEYTQYFGPGTRLTVL.

This clonotype was picked up a small number of times. V and J are TRBV4-1 and TRBJ2-7; 9 bases line up with TRBD1. Germline V gives CDR1 MGHRA, CDR2 YSYEKL. The CDR3 extends over 15 amino acids. V lost 1 base to trimming and J lost 5 bases; unmatched junction nucleotides: 6. For the CDR3, the DNA is TGCGCCAGCAGCCAAGTCCGGACAGGGGAAGACGAGCAGTACTTC. This sequence encodes CASSQVRTGEDEQYF.

This clonotype was observed a handful of times. This rearrangement joins TRBV4-1 to TRBJ2-7; D not certain. In germline, CDR1 is MGHRA, CDR2 YSYEKL. V was clipped by 1 base and J by 2 bases, with 12 bases between them. This CDR3 has 15 residues. In DNA, the CDR3 is TGCGCCAGCAGCCAAGGCAAAGGGAAAGCCTACGAGCAGTACTTC. Translating gives CASSQGKGKAYEQYF.

The V and J genes are TRBV10-3 and TRBJ2-3; TRBD2 matches at 8 bases. V lost 4 bases and J lost 0; bases outside the gene matches: 3. CDR1 is ENHRY and CDR2 is SYGVKD in the germline V gene. This CDR3 is 15 amino acids long. DNA for the CDR3: TGTGCCATCAGTGGCGGACTAGCTAGCACAGATACGCAGTATTTT. Protein: CAISGGLASTDTQYF.

This chain uses TRBV12-3 or TRBV12-4 with TRBJ2-6, with D perhaps matching TRBD2 (6 bases). CDR3 size: 16 residues. Trimming removed 6 bases from V and 0 bases from J, with 12 bases in between. CDR3 in DNA: TGTGCCAGCAGGGGGGGACGGGGCTCTGGGGCCAACGTCCTGACTTTC. Protein product: CASRGGRGSGANVLTF.

The chain combines TRBV30 with TRBJ2-2; D remains unclear. The germline V and J ends were trimmed by 3 bases and 5 bases, with 10 bases remaining between them. Germline assignment: CDR1 GTSNPN and CDR2 SVGIG (reference sequence). The CDR3 has 13 amino acids. DNA of the CDR3: TGTGCCTGGAGCCCCAGTCGGACCGGGGAGCTGTTTTTT. Residues: CAWSPSRTGELFF.

The genes are TRBV12-3 or TRBV12-4 and TRBJ1-4; no reliable D call. The CDR3 contains 14 residues. V was shortened by 2 bases and J by 5 bases, with 9 bases between the two germline ends. As DNA, the CDR3 is TGTGCCAGCAGTTTAATGGGATGGAATGAAAAACTGTTTTTT. This gives the protein CASSLMGWNEKLFF.

This clonotype was counted only a few times. The chain combines TRBV25-1 with TRBJ2-7; D might be TRBD1 or TRBD2, each matching 5 bases. CDR3 length: 14 amino acids. Trimming shortened V by 5 bases and J by 3 bases, and 14 bases separated the two germline ends. Germline V gene data show CDR1 as MGHDK and CDR2 as SYGVNS. The CDR3 spells CASSQRDVGYEQYF. The CDR3 DNA sequence: TGTGCCAGCAGTCAAAGGGACGTAGGCTACGAGCAGTACTTC.

This clonotype was observed a few times. This chain joins TRBV15 and TRBJ1-1, with 7 bases fitting TRBD1. The junction had 9 bases not matched to a gene; V was cut back by 3 bases and J by 5 bases. CDR1 is LNHNV, CDR2 YYDKDF, per germline (reference sequence). This CDR3 is 15 amino acids long. Here the CDR3 reads CATSRLQGLATEAFF. CDR3 nucleotides: TGTGCCACCAGCAGGCTACAGGGGTTAGCTACTGAAGCTTTCTTT.

The table lists this clonotype with a few counts. The chain couples TRBV12-3 or TRBV12-4 to TRBJ2-1, with D unresolved. This CDR3 spans 13 amino acids. The V end lost 1 base, the J end lost 6 bases, and 7 bases lay between the germline ends. The CDR3 DNA is TGTGCCAGCAGTTTAGAGGGTTTCAATGAGCAGTTCTTC. Its protein is CASSLEGFNEQFF.